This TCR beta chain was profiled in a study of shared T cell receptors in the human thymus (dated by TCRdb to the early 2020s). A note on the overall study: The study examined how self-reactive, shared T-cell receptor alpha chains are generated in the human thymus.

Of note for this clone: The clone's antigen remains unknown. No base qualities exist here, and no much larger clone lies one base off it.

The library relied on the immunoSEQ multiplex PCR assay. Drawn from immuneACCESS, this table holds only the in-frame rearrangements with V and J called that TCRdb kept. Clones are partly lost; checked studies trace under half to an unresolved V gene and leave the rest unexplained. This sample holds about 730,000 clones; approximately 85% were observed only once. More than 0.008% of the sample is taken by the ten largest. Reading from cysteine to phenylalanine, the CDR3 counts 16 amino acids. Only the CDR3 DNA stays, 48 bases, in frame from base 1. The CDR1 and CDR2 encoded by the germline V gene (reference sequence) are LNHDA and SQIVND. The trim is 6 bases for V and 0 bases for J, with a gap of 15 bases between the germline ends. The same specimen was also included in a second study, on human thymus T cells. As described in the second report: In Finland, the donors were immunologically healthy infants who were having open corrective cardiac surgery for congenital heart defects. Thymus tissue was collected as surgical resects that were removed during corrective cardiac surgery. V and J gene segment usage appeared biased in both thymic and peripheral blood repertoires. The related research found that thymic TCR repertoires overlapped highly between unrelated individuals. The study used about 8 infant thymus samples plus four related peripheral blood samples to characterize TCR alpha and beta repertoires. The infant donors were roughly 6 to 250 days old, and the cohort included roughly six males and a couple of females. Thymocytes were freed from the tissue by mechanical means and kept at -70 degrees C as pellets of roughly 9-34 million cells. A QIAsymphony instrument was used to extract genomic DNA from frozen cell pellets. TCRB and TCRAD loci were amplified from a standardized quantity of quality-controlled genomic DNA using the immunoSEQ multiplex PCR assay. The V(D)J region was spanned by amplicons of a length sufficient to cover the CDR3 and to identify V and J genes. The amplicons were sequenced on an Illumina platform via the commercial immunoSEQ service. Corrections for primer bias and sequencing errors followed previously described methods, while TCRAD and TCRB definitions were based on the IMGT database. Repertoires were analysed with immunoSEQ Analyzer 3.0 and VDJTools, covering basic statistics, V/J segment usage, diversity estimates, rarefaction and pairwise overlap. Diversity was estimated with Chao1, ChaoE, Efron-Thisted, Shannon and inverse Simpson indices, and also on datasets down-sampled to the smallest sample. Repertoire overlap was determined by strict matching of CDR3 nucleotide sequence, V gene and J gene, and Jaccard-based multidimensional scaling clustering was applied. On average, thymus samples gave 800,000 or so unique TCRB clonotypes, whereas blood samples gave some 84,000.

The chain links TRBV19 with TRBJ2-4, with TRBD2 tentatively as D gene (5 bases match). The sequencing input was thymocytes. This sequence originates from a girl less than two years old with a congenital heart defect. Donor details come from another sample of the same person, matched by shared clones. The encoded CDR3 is CASSSGRLLAKNIQYF. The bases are TGTGCCAGTAGCAGCGGTCGGCTCCTAGCCAAAAACATTCAGTACTTC. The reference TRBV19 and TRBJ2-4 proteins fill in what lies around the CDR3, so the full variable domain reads DGGITQSPKYLFRKEGQNVTLSCEQNLNHDAMYWYRQDPGQGLRLIYYSQIVNDFQKGDIAEGYSVSREKKESFPLTVTSAQKNPTAFYLCASSSGRLLAKNIQYFGAGTRLSVL.